A single sample gave rise to the 14 T cell receptor beta chains below, sequenced in a study of beta chain features in type 1 diabetes. As every portion of the isolated RNA was reverse transcribed, the sequencing read expressed TCRB transcripts. Clones were read by immunoSEQ multiplex PCR, and TCRdb kept only the in-frame ones, dropping some. The data show hundreds of thousands of clones, with around 15% seen just once and approximately 0.042% held by the top ten. General study findings and limits: Shorter TCRB CDR3s, moderately but significantly so, were found in Type 1 diabetes patients in all four CD4+ subsets.

No antigen has been assigned to these receptors. Sequenced material: naive CD4+ T cells from blood. These receptors were collected from a man aged 18 to 35 with type 1 diabetes.

The rearrangement uses TRBV2 and TRBJ2-7; D is possibly TRBD1 (5 bases). V lost 4 bases and J lost 2, with 12 bases in between. The length of the CDR3 is 14 residues. The germline CDR1 and CDR2 sequences are SNHLY and FYNNEI. CDR3 residues: CASSAPSRAYEQYF. CDR3 nucleotide sequence: TGTGCCAGCAGTGCCCCGAGCAGGGCCTACGAGCAGTACTTC.

The chain carries TRBV27 and TRBJ2-1, with TRBD2 matching 11 bases. Trimming at V came to 6 bases and at J to 1 base, leaving 5 bases not matched to a gene. The CDR3 runs to 16 residues. Germline V gene lookup returns CDR1 MNHEY and CDR2 SMNVEV (reference sequence). CDR3 DNA sequence: TGTGCCAGCAGAGCTCTAGCGGGAGGTTCCTACAATGAGCAGTTCTTC. Its translation is CASRALAGGSYNEQFF.

V gene TRBV4-3 combines with J gene TRBJ2-7; D gene uncertain. V shed 0 bases and J shed 0 bases, with 9 bases lying between them. The germline CDR1 and CDR2 sequences are LGHNA and YSLEER. The CDR3 spans 15 residues. The CDR3 DNA sequence: TGCGCCAGCAGCCAAGATCTTCACAGCTCCTACGAGCAGTACTTC. Amino acids: CASSQDLHSSYEQYF.

The chain joins TRBV7-2 to TRBJ2-1; D unclear. The germline V gene has CDR1 SGHTA and CDR2 FQGNSA. The ends were cut back, 0 bases at V and 2 bases at J, with 8 bases in the middle. The CDR3 is made up of 15 amino acids. CDR3 amino acids: CASSLAWRAYNEQFF. Written as DNA, the CDR3 is TGTGCCAGCAGCTTAGCCTGGCGAGCCTACAATGAGCAGTTCTTC.

The chain is built from TRBV5-1 and TRBJ2-7; weak D call: TRBD2 (7 bases). CDR1 and CDR2 from the germline V gene are SGHRS and YFSETQ. The CDR3 contains 16 residues. Between the trimmed V and J ends, which lost 4 bases and 2 bases, there was a span of 19 bases. The CDR3 nucleotides read TGCGCCAGCAGCCGCGACCCGGGGGGCTCCGCCTACGAGCAGTACTTC. It codes for CASSRDPGGSAYEQYF. The entire variable domain, with the rest obtained from reference TRBV5-1 and TRBJ2-7, is as follows: KAGVTQTPRYLIKTRGQQVTLSCSPISGHRSVSWYQQTPGQGLQFLFEYFSETQRNKGNFPGRFSGRQFSNSRSEMNVSTLELGDSALYLCASSRDPGGSAYEQYFGPGTRLTVT.

This chain joins TRBV4-1 and TRBJ2-1; possibly TRBD2 for D (5 bases). Trimming removed 2 bases at V and 2 bases at J, with 7 bases between. The CDR3 is 14 residues long. CDR1 is MGHRA, CDR2 YSYEKL, per germline. CDR3 coding DNA: TGCGCCAGCAGCCAATTGCGGGCCTACAATGAGCAGTTCTTC. Its translation is CASSQLRAYNEQFF.

The chain couples TRBV9 to TRBJ2-5; TRBD2 matches at 7 bases. Trimming cost V 3 bases and J 5 bases; bases outside gene matches: 4. Germline CDR1 and CDR2: SGDLS and YYNGEE. This CDR3 has 13 amino acids. The CDR3 here is CASSATSAETQYF. DNA for the CDR3: TGTGCCAGCAGCGCCACTAGCGCCGAGACCCAGTACTTC. The variable domain in full, completed from reference TRBV9 and TRBJ2-5, reads DSGVTQTPKHLITATGQRVTLRCSPRSGDLSVYWYQQSLDQGLQFLIQYYNGEERAKGNILERFSAQQFPDLHSELNLSSLELGDSALYFCASSATSAETQYFGPGTRLLVL.

In its sample, this clone was seen a few times. The chain recombines TRBV11-2 with TRBJ2-1, with TRBD2 matching over 7 bases. Germline CDR1 is SGHAT and CDR2 is FQNNGV. The CDR3 runs 14 residues. J lost 3 bases, V lost 9 bases, and 8 bases had no gene match. CDR3 in DNA: TGTGCCAGTACTAAATGGGGGGGCTACAATGAGCAGTTCTTC. Its translation is CASTKWGGYNEQFF.

V gene TRBV7-8 combines with J gene TRBJ2-2, with D perhaps TRBD2 (5 bases). V lost 8 bases and J 5 bases, leaving 21 bases between the germline ends. Germline V gene data show CDR1 as SGHVS and CDR2 as FQNEAQ. This CDR3 comprises 16 residues. The CDR3 is CASVRGRVVMTGELFF. The CDR3 nucleotides read TGTGCCAGCGTACGGGGTCGTGTGGTGATGACCGGGGAGCTGTTTTTT.

A few counts support this clone. This chain connects TRBV4-2 to TRBJ2-3; unclear D gene. This CDR3 region has 15 residues. V lost 4 bases, J lost 1 base, and 12 bases lay in between. Germline V gives CDR1 LGHNA, CDR2 YNFKEQ. The CDR3 coding sequence is TGTGCCAGCAGCCGAAGCACGGTCGGCACAGATACGCAGTATTTT. The encoded protein is CASSRSTVGTDTQYF.

V gene TRBV30 combines with J gene TRBJ2-7; 9 bases match TRBD1. The length of the CDR3 is 15 residues. CDR1 GTSNPN and CDR2 SVGIG come from the germline V gene (reference sequence). V trimming: 0 bases; J trimming: 5 bases; junction bases outside the gene matches: 8. Written as DNA, the CDR3 is TGTGCCTGGAGTGTACGTGGGACAGGGTACCACGAGCAGTACTTC. The encoded protein is CAWSVRGTGYHEQYF.

This clone was seen a handful of times. The V call is TRBV4-1, the J call TRBJ2-1, with D possibly TRBD2 on 6 matching bases. V was pared by 3 bases and J by 2 bases, with 14 bases between. The CDR3 is 16 amino acids. CDR1 and CDR2 (germline): MGHRA, YSYEKL. The CDR3 protein is CASSQNSGTTYNEQFF. The CDR3, as DNA: TGCGCCAGCAGCCAGAATAGCGGTACTACCTACAATGAGCAGTTCTTC.

The chain links TRBV21-1 to TRBJ2-1; TRBD2 reflects the table's D call only, with no check against the DNA. TRBV21-1 is a known pseudogene. This CDR3 is 16 amino acids long. As DNA, the CDR3 is TGTGCCAGCAGCGCGACTACTAGCGGGAGGGGCAATGAGCAGTTCTTC. The encoded protein is CASSATTSGRGNEQFF.

This chain links TRBV5-1 with TRBJ1-1, with 9 bases lining up with TRBD1. There are 14 residues in the CDR3. V was clipped by 4 bases and J by 4 bases; unmatched bases: 5. The germline V gene has CDR1 SGHRS and CDR2 YFSETQ. The DNA of the CDR3 is TGCGCCAGCAGCCCGGGACAGGGAAGCACTGAAGCTTTCTTT. This encodes CASSPGQGSTEAFF.